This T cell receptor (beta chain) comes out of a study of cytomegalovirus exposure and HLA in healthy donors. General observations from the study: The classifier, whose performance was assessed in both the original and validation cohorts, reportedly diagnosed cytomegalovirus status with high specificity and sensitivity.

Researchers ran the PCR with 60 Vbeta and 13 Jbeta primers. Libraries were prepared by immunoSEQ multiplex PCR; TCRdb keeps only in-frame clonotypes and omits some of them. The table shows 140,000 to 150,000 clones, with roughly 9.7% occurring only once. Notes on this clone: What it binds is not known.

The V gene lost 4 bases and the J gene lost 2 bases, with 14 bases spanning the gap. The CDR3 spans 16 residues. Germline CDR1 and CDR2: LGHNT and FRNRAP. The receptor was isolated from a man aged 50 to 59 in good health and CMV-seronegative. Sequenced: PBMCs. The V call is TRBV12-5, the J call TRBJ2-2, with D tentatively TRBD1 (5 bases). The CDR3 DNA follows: TGTGCTAGTGGTTCCTCCCTCAGGGTAAACACCGGGGAGCTGTTTTTT. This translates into CASGSSLRVNTGELFF.